One sample yielded the 18 T cell receptor beta chains listed below, sequenced in a study of early stage breast cancer tumors. Here immunoSEQ multiplex PCR was the method, and the copy in TCRdb shows in-frame clones only, minus some. The sample records about 58,000 clones, about 83% being singletons. Sequenced: blood. The source of these receptors is a person between 30 and 45 years old with breast cancer.

J is TRBJ2-6 and V is TRBV10-3, with 9 nucleotides matching TRBD1. J lost 4 bases, V lost 0 bases, and 10 bases had no gene match. CDR3 length equals 19 residues. Germline CDR1 reads ENHRY; CDR2 reads SYGVKD. CDR3: CAISESPGTGLTGANVLTF. The CDR3 region has the DNA TGTGCCATCAGTGAGTCGCCCGGGACAGGGCTGACCGGGGCCAACGTCCTGACTTTC.

The chain couples TRBV14 to TRBJ2-3; D not resolved. V was shortened by 1 base and J by 4 bases, with 0 bases between the two germline ends. Germline-derived CDR1 and CDR2 are SGHDN and FVKESK. The length of the CDR3 is 11 residues. DNA of the CDR3: TGTGCCAGCAGCCAAGCAGATACGCAGTATTTT. As protein: CASSQADTQYF.

The genes are TRBV2 and TRBJ1-5, with 10 bases lining up with TRBD1. This CDR3 region has 16 residues. J gave up 1 base and V 5 bases, and 5 bases lay outside the gene matches. CDR1 is SNHLY and CDR2 is FYNNEI in the germline V gene. For the CDR3, the DNA is TGTGCCAGCAGTAAACGGGGACAGGGGAGCAATCAGCCCCAGCATTTT. It yields the protein CASSKRGQGSNQPQHF.

The chain is built from TRBV27 and TRBJ2-2; D tentatively reads TRBD1 or TRBD2 (5 bases each). The germline CDR1 and CDR2 sequences are MNHEY and SMNVEV (reference sequence). Trimming pared 2 bases from V and 8 bases from J, leaving 15 bases between. This CDR3 is built from 15 residues. The CDR3 region is CASSLMGPLGGELFF. Written as DNA, the CDR3 is TGTGCCAGCAGTTTAATGGGACCTCTGGGAGGGGAGCTGTTTTTT.

This clone was counted a single time. This chain links TRBV5-1 with TRBJ2-7, with 8 bases identical to TRBD1. This CDR3 contains 14 residues. Germline V lookup: CDR1 SGHRS, CDR2 YFSETQ. The V segment lost 4 bases and the J segment 3 bases; nucleotides outside the gene matches: 6. CDR3 coding DNA: TGCGCCAGCAGCGCGGGGACAGGTGACTACGAGCAGTACTTC. Its translation is CASSAGTGDYEQYF.

This clone was counted a single time. The chain couples TRBV5-6 to TRBJ1-2; 7 bases align to TRBD1. J gave up 4 bases and V 3 bases, and 12 bases lay outside the gene matches. The CDR3 loop spans 16 amino acids. Germline CDR1 reads SGHDT; CDR2 reads YYEEEE. CDR3 amino acids: CASSWDSEWRVYGYTF. CDR3 DNA: TGTGCCAGCAGCTGGGACAGTGAGTGGAGGGTCTATGGCTACACCTTC. Complete variable domain (other parts from reference TRBV5-6 and TRBJ1-2): DAGVTQSPTHLIKTRGQQVTLRCSPKSGHDTVSWYQQALGQGPQFIFQYYEEEERQRGNFPDRFSGHQFPNYSSELNVNALLLGDSALYLCASSWDSEWRVYGYTFGSGTRLTVV.

The V call is TRBV27, the J call TRBJ2-7, with 11 bases fitting TRBD2. Germline CDR1 and CDR2: MNHEY and SMNVEV (reference sequence). This CDR3 comprises 14 residues. The V segment lost 6 bases and the J segment 6 bases; nucleotides outside the gene matches: 7. The CDR3 is CASRGLAVWSEQYF. The CDR3 nucleotides read TGTGCCAGCAGGGGACTAGCGGTATGGAGCGAGCAGTACTTC.

The chain couples TRBV27 to TRBJ2-7; weak D call: TRBD1 (6 bases). In germline, CDR1 is MNHEY, CDR2 SMNVEV (reference sequence). V was pared by 3 bases and J by 2 bases, with 11 bases between. This CDR3 is built from 14 residues. CDR3 bases: TGTGCCAGCAGTTTCTCACAGGGACCCTACGAGCAGTACTTC. This translates into CASSFSQGPYEQYF.

CDR3 in amino acids: CATSLGQGNLNEQFF. The CDR3 bases are TGTGCCACCAGCCTGGGACAGGGGAACCTCAATGAGCAGTTCTTC. The chain recombines TRBV15 with TRBJ2-1, with 10 bases matching TRBD1. The CDR3 is made up of 15 amino acids. V gave up 5 bases and J gave up 6 bases; unmatched junction bases: 7. Looked up from germline, CDR1 is LNHNV and CDR2 is YYDKDF (reference sequence). Filled out from reference TRBV15 and TRBJ2-1, the complete variable domain reads DAMVIQNPRYQVTQFGKPVTLSCSQTLNHNVMYWYQQKSSQAPKLLFHYYDKDFNNEADTPDNFQSRRPNTSFCFLDIRSPGLGDTAMYLCATSLGQGNLNEQFFGPGTRLTVL.

This chain uses TRBV30 with TRBJ2-1, with 8 bases that match TRBD2. V was pared by 2 bases and J by 8 bases, with 8 bases of the junction left unmatched. Looked up from germline, CDR1 is GTSNPN and CDR2 is SVGIG (reference sequence). The CDR3 contains 14 residues. As DNA, the CDR3 is TGTGCCTGGAGTCGTTTAGCGGGAAGGTATGAGCAGTTCTTC. Its protein product is CAWSRLAGRYEQFF.

This sequence joins TRBV4-2 and TRBJ1-2; D remains ambiguous. The CDR3 covers 16 residues. Per the germline V gene, CDR1 is LGHNA and CDR2 is YNFKEQ. Trimming stripped 0 bases from V and 5 bases from J, with 16 bases between. The DNA for the CDR3 is TGTGCCAGCAGCCAAGATTTGGGGTCCAGAAGGTATGGCTACACCTTC. This sequence encodes CASSQDLGSRRYGYTF.

This rearrangement joins TRBV7-9 to TRBJ1-5, with TRBD1 matching 9 bases. Germline V gene data show CDR1 as SEHNR and CDR2 as FQNEAQ (reference sequence). V lost 5 bases to trimming and J lost 4 bases; unmatched junction nucleotides: 15. The CDR3 covers 18 residues. The CDR3 DNA follows: TGTGCCAGCAGCCCCGGTCCGGGACAGGGAGGTGGAAATCAGCCCCAGCATTTT. Translated, it gives CASSPGPGQGGGNQPQHF.

The chain employs TRBV7-9 and TRBJ1-2; a possible D gene is TRBD1 (6 bases). This CDR3 is built from 12 residues. With 3 bases removed from V and 8 bases from J, the gap between germline ends came to 10 bases. Germline V gene lookup returns CDR1 SEHNR and CDR2 FQNEAQ (reference sequence). CDR3 in amino acids: CASSFIDRGYTF. CDR3 DNA: TGTGCCAGCAGCTTCATCGACAGGGGCTACACCTTC.

The CDR3 DNA is TGTGCCAGTACCTCTACTCGAGCGACAGGAGACATTCAGTACTTC. Protein sequence: CASTSTRATGDIQYF. V and J are TRBV19 and TRBJ2-4, with D possibly TRBD1 on 6 matching bases. Trimming took off 7 bases at V and 8 bases at J, with 21 bases between the two ends. Germline V gives CDR1 LNHDA, CDR2 SQIVND (reference sequence). CDR3 size: 15 residues. Drawing the rest from reference TRBV19 and TRBJ2-4, the complete variable domain is DGGITQSPKYLFRKEGQNVTLSCEQNLNHDAMYWYRQDPGQGLRLIYYSQIVNDFQKGDIAEGYSVSREKKESFPLTVTSAQKNPTAFYLCASTSTRATGDIQYFGAGTRLSVL.

V gene TRBV7-8 combines with J gene TRBJ1-2, with a weak D call TRBD1 (5 bases). Germline assignment: CDR1 SGHVS and CDR2 FQNEAQ. Between the trimmed V and J ends, which lost 3 bases and 4 bases, there was a span of 12 bases. This CDR3 spans 14 amino acids. DNA of the CDR3: TGTGCCAGCAGCTTCGCGGGGCCGGGCTATGGCTACACCTTC. Its protein is CASSFAGPGYGYTF.

The genes are TRBV5-6 and TRBJ1-2; D is possibly TRBD1 (5 bases). Germline CDR1 is SGHDT and CDR2 is YYEEEE. V dropped 0 bases and J dropped 8 bases, with 11 bases sitting between them. This CDR3 comprises 13 residues. The CDR3 loop reads CASSLGQTRGYTF. The CDR3 DNA follows: TGTGCCAGCAGCTTGGGACAGACACGAGGCTACACCTTC.

This clone was seen more than once but under ten times. The chain employs TRBV2 and TRBJ1-6, with D hard to call. This CDR3 has 14 residues. Germline CDR1 and CDR2: SNHLY and FYNNEI. Between the trimmed V and J ends, which lost 3 bases and 5 bases, there was a span of 8 bases. In DNA, the CDR3 is TGTGCCAGCAGTGATGTACTTAATAATTCACCCCTCCACTTT. Protein sequence: CASSDVLNNSPLHF. Combining the CDR3 with reference TRBV2 and TRBJ1-6 gives the whole variable domain EPEVTQTPSHQVTQMGQEVILRCVPISNHLYFYWYRQILGQKVEFLVSFYNNEISEKSEIFDDQFSVERPDGSNFTLKIRSTKLEDSAMYFCASSDVLNNSPLHFGNGTRLTVT.

This clone was recorded once. The V gene is TRBV4-2, the J gene TRBJ2-7, with 9 positions matching TRBD1. Germline V CDR1 and CDR2: LGHNA, YNFKEQ. The CDR3 loop spans 15 amino acids. J gave up 4 bases and V 0 bases, and 4 bases lay outside the gene matches. The CDR3 DNA is TGTGCCAGCAGCCAAGACGGGGACAGGGTTTACGAGCAGTACTTC. It yields the protein CASSQDGDRVYEQYF.